Below are 8 T cell receptor beta chains sequenced from a single sample in a study of blood T cell repertoires in COVID-19. Sequencing was performed with immunoSEQ multiplex PCR; in TCRdb, only in-frame clones are kept and a portion is missing. The sample contains about 27,000 clones, 90% to 95% of which appear only once. Sequences were obtained from peripheral blood. The source is a human donor with active COVID-19. The donor label of this sample is uncertain.

The chain joins TRBV7-8 to TRBJ2-7, with D perhaps TRBD1 (6 bases). CDR1 is SGHVS and CDR2 is FQNEAQ in the germline V gene. This CDR3 spans 14 amino acids. The V end was cut by 4 bases, the J end by 3 bases, with 13 bases between. The CDR3 nucleotides are TGTGCCAGCAGCTCCGGACAGCTTGGCTACGAGCAGTACTTC. Its translation is CASSSGQLGYEQYF.

This chain links TRBV18 with TRBJ2-7, with TRBD1 matching over 7 bases. V trimming: 4 bases; J trimming: 4 bases; junction bases outside the gene matches: 10. This CDR3 has 15 residues. The germline V gene has CDR1 KGHSH and CDR2 LQKENI. The CDR3 DNA sequence: TGTGCCAGCTCACGAGGGGGCACTGAATCGTACGAGCAGTACTTC. Translation: CASSRGGTESYEQYF.

The genes are TRBV5-1 and TRBJ2-3; no firm D call. CDR1 SGHRS and CDR2 YFSETQ come from the germline V gene. This CDR3 contains 14 residues. V was trimmed by 2 bases and J by 0 bases, leaving 7 bases between them. The CDR3 DNA reads TGCGCCAGCAGCTTAAGCCCTAGCACAGATACGCAGTATTTT. Translated, it gives CASSLSPSTDTQYF.

V gene TRBV9 combines with J gene TRBJ1-3; TRBD1 is a possible D gene (6 bases). This CDR3 is built from 17 residues. Germline lookup yields CDR1 SGDLS and CDR2 YYNGEE. The germline V and J ends were trimmed by 0 bases and 4 bases, with 17 bases remaining between them. The chain's CDR3 is CASSVEGGGRVGNTIYF. Here the CDR3 DNA reads TGTGCCAGCAGCGTAGAGGGAGGGGGGCGCGTCGGAAACACCATATATTTT.

This clone was counted once. The chain employs TRBV11-1 and TRBJ2-3; D unresolved. This CDR3 region has 12 residues. Trimming took 5 bases from V and 6 from J, leaving 9 bases between them. CDR1 is SGHAT and CDR2 is FQDESV in the germline V gene (reference sequence). CDR3 region: CASSLPRDTQYF. The CDR3 region has the DNA TGTGCCAGCAGCCTACCCCGGGATACGCAGTATTTT. The full variable domain, with the rest looked up from reference TRBV11-1 and TRBJ2-3, is EAEVAQSPRYKITEKSQAVAFWCDPISGHATLYWYRQILGQGPELLVQFQDESVVDDSQLPKDRFSAERLKGVDSTLKIQPAELGDSAMYLCASSLPRDTQYFGPGTRLTVL.

The V and J genes are TRBV30 and TRBJ2-6, with D possibly being TRBD1 (6 bases). Trimming took off 0 bases at V and 2 bases at J, with 14 bases between the two ends. Germline V CDR1 and CDR2: GTSNPN, SVGIG (reference sequence). The CDR3 has 17 residues. CDR3 amino acids: CAWSVRGRATGANVLTF. CDR3 nucleotides: TGTGCCTGGAGTGTAAGGGGGAGAGCAACTGGGGCCAACGTCCTGACTTTC. Drawing the rest from reference TRBV30 and TRBJ2-6, the complete variable domain is SQTIHQWPATLVQPVGSPLSLECTVEGTSNPNLYWYRQAAGRGLQLLFYSVGIGQISSEVPQNLSASRPQDRQFILSSKKLLLSDSGFYLCAWSVRGRATGANVLTFGAGSRLTVL.

The chain employs TRBV20-1 and TRBJ2-3, with 13 bases lining up with TRBD2. Germline trimming cut 3 bases from V and 4 bases from J; bases unmatched to any gene: 4. The CDR3 length is 15 residues. Germline V gives CDR1 DFQATT, CDR2 SNEGSKA (reference sequence). CDR3: CSASPGTSGADTQYF. In nucleotides, the CDR3 is TGCAGTGCTAGTCCCGGGACTAGCGGGGCAGATACGCAGTATTTT.

The chain carries TRBV5-1 and TRBJ2-3; 9 nucleotides align to TRBD1. The V segment lost 0 bases and the J segment 3 bases; nucleotides outside the gene matches: 8. The V gene's germline CDR1 is SGHRS and CDR2 YFSETQ. The CDR3 runs to 17 residues. The CDR3 reads CASSLATGGVVTDTQYF. The CDR3 nucleotides are TGCGCCAGCAGCTTGGCTACAGGGGGCGTGGTGACAGATACGCAGTATTTT. Full variable domain (missing parts from reference TRBV5-1 and TRBJ2-3): KAGVTQTPRYLIKTRGQQVTLSCSPISGHRSVSWYQQTPGQGLQFLFEYFSETQRNKGNFPGRFSGRQFSNSRSEMNVSTLELGDSALYLCASSLATGGVVTDTQYFGPGTRLTVL.